The next 27 T cell receptor beta chains were all read from a single sample in a study of T cell repertoires in cytomegalovirus infection (dated by TCRdb to the late 2010s). These receptors' targets are unknown. What this sample's treatment or condition label stands for: in vitro stimulation with specific CMV peptide epitopes to enrich CMV-specific T cells. The listed sequencing device is Illumina HiSeq 1500. The raw public data were reprocessed by TCRdb itself: fastp quality trimming at Q25, MiXCR clonotype calling, in-frame beta chains only. Duplicate CDR3 protein sequences are folded into a single record with the most common DNA and genes. In all, the sample holds approximately 310,000 distinct CDR3 sequences, and 20% to 25% of those were seen once. The ten largest clones take up 10% to 15% of the sample. The sequencing used cultured PBMCs, collected from culture after CMV antigen stimulation. These receptors were obtained from a human donor in good health (CMV status not recorded). Some clones in this sample may be carry-over from other donors' samples.

The J gene is TRBJ1-4, the V gene TRBV29-1, with D possibly TRBD1 on 5 matching bases. Looked up from germline, CDR1 is SQVTM and CDR2 is ANQGSEA. Trimming pared 7 bases from V and 3 bases from J, leaving 12 bases between. The CDR3 runs to 13 residues. The CDR3 DNA reads as TGCAGCGCTTCGGGACGGGCTAATGAAAAACTGTTTTTT. Its protein product is CSASGRANEKLFF.

In this sample, this clonotype turned up a few times. V is TRBV28 and J is TRBJ2-1; 11 bases align to TRBD1. CDR3 length: 16 amino acids. Trimming removed 5 bases from V and 4 bases from J; junction bases left unmatched: 7. In germline, CDR1 is MDHEN, CDR2 SYDVKM. Here the CDR3 DNA reads TGTGCCAGCAGTGCCACCGGGACAGGGGGTTACAATGAGCAGTTCTTC. This encodes CASSATGTGGYNEQFF.

The chain links TRBV9 to TRBJ1-1, with D unclear. V gave up 0 bases and J gave up 1 base, with 10 bases separating them. The CDR3 spans 15 residues. Germline-derived CDR1 and CDR2 are SGDLS and YYNGEE. DNA of the CDR3: TGTGCCAGCAGCGTAGGAACCCTGGGGAACACTGAAGCTTTCTTT. Translation: CASSVGTLGNTEAFF. The complete variable domain, with remaining parts taken from reference TRBV9 and TRBJ1-1, reads DSGVTQTPKHLITATGQRVTLRCSPRSGDLSVYWYQQSLDQGLQFLIQYYNGEERAKGNILERFSAQQFPDLHSELNLSSLELGDSALYFCASSVGTLGNTEAFFGQGTRLTVV.

The chain couples TRBV9 to TRBJ2-1, with TRBD2 as a possible D gene (5 bases). V lost 2 bases to trimming and J lost 7 bases, with 19 bases between them. This CDR3 is 16 amino acids long. The V gene's germline CDR1 is SGDLS and CDR2 YYNGEE. CDR3 bases: TGTGCCAGCAGCGTCGGGCTACCGGGTCCGGGGAATGAGCAGTTCTTC. It translates to CASSVGLPGPGNEQFF.

This clonotype was recorded at least ten times. The chain employs TRBV5-6 and TRBJ2-7; possible D gene TRBD1, 5 bases. The V end was cut by 4 bases, the J end by 2 bases, with 7 bases between. The CDR3 sequence is 12 residues long. Germline V CDR1 and CDR2: SGHDT, YYEEEE. The CDR3 protein is CASSDRAYEQYF. The CDR3, as DNA: TGTGCCAGCAGCGACAGAGCCTACGAGCAGTACTTC.

Of note for this clonotype: One end of the junction varies from germline; a read error may be responsible. The CDR3 is CASGHTEAYF. The CDR3 DNA sequence: TGTGCCAGCGGACACACTGAAGCTTACTTT. The V and J genes are TRBV2 and TRBJ1-1; a weak D match, TRBD1 (5 bases). This CDR3 contains 10 residues. Germline CDR1 reads SNHLY; CDR2 reads FYNNEI. The variable domain in full, completed from reference TRBV2 and TRBJ1-1, reads EPEVTQTPSHQVTQMGQEVILRCVPISNHLYFYWYRQILGQKVEFLVSFYNNEISEKSEIFDDQFSVERPDGSNFTLKIRSTKLEDSAMYFCASGHTEAYFGQGTRLTVV.

V usage is TRBV5-4 and J usage is TRBJ2-2, with 9 bases identical to TRBD2. In germline, CDR1 is SGHNT, CDR2 YYREEE (reference sequence). Unmatched junction bases numbered 8, after V lost 1 base and J lost 4 bases. The CDR3 covers 17 residues. The CDR3 sequence is CASSLPSSGAITGELFF. The CDR3 DNA is TGTGCCAGCAGCTTGCCATCTAGCGGGGCTATCACCGGGGAGCTGTTTTTT.

V and J are TRBV2 and TRBJ2-7; 15 positions agree with TRBD2. CDR3 length: 18 residues. J gave up 6 bases and V 7 bases, and 16 bases lay outside the gene matches. Germline values: CDR1 SNHLY, CDR2 FYNNEI. The CDR3 DNA sequence: TGTGCCAGCAACCTGGGACTAGCGGGAGGATATACCGGGGGCGAGCAGTACGTC. It is translated as CASNLGLAGGYTGGEQYV.

This clonotype was seen at least ten times. The chain is built from TRBV7-2 and TRBJ1-3; the D is unclear. The CDR3 runs 17 residues. CDR1 and CDR2 (germline): SGHTA, FQGNSA. V was pared by 2 bases and J by 0 bases, with 14 bases between. The CDR3: CASSLLMGRSSGNTIYF. The CDR3 region has the DNA TGTGCCAGCAGCTTATTAATGGGCCGGTCCTCTGGAAACACCATATATTTT. Full variable domain (remainder filled in from reference TRBV7-2 and TRBJ1-3): GAGVSQSPSNKVTEKGKDVELRCDPISGHTALYWYRQSLGQGLEFLIYFQGNSAPDKSGLPSDRFSAERTGGSVSTLTIQRTQQEDSAVYLCASSLLMGRSSGNTIYFGEGSWLTVV.

This chain connects TRBV12-3 or TRBV12-4 to TRBJ2-1; D remains unclear. V was cut by 4 bases and J by 15 bases, with 10 bases left in between. This CDR3 has 10 amino acids. The CDR3 DNA follows: TGTGCCAGCAGTTCGGGCATGGCGTTCTTC. Its translation is CASSSGMAFF.

This clonotype has only a few counts. The chain is built from TRBV19 and TRBJ2-1, with D uncertain. V gave up 0 bases and J gave up 7 bases, with 10 bases separating them. CDR3 length equals 14 residues. CDR1 and CDR2 (germline): LNHDA, SQIVND (reference sequence). CDR3 sequence: CASSIDDFLNEQFF. CDR3 bases: TGTGCCAGTAGTATAGATGACTTCCTGAATGAGCAGTTCTTC.

This clonotype has more than one count but fewer than ten. The chain links TRBV11-2 to TRBJ2-4; no reliable D call. The CDR3 covers 16 residues. CDR1 is SGHAT and CDR2 is FQNNGV in the germline V gene. With 0 bases removed from V and 3 bases from J, the gap between germline ends came to 12 bases. The CDR3 protein is CASSLDPGRIKNIQYF. CDR3 nucleotides: TGTGCCAGCAGCTTAGATCCTGGACGGATCAAAAACATTCAGTACTTC.

This clonotype was found many times. The rearrangement links TRBV7-2 to TRBJ2-6; D may be TRBD2 (5 bases). The CDR3 is 19 residues long. The germline CDR1 and CDR2 sequences are SGHTA and FQGNSA. V was trimmed by 6 bases and J by 0 bases, leaving 21 bases between them. Written as DNA, the CDR3 is TGTGCCAGCAGGTCTGGTCGGGCGGGCCCCTCCTCTGGGGCCAACGTCCTGACTTTC. Encoded protein: CASRSGRAGPSSGANVLTF.

This clonotype was observed at least ten times. The chain couples TRBV12-3 or TRBV12-4 to TRBJ1-5, with 7 bases identical to TRBD1. The CDR3 has 14 amino acids. With V trimmed by 5 bases and J by 5 bases, 6 bases remained unmatched. The CDR3 loop is CASSPDRVDQPQHF. As DNA, the CDR3 is TGTGCCAGCAGTCCCGACAGGGTGGATCAGCCCCAGCATTTT.

This clonotype has only a few counts. This chain uses TRBV7-2 with TRBJ2-3; no clear D. The CDR3 runs 13 residues. Germline V CDR1 and CDR2: SGHTA, FQGNSA. The V gene lost 3 bases and the J gene lost 2 bases, with 6 bases spanning the gap. The CDR3 reads CASSFTHTDTQYF. CDR3 sequence (DNA): TGTGCCAGCAGCTTCACTCACACAGATACGCAGTATTTT.

This clonotype was counted a few times. This chain connects TRBV19 to TRBJ1-1; TRBD1 matches at 7 bases. V was pared by 6 bases and J by 6 bases, with 7 bases of the junction left unmatched. The CDR3 loop spans 13 amino acids. Per the germline V gene, CDR1 is LNHDA and CDR2 is SQIVND (reference sequence). DNA for the CDR3: TGTGCCAGTAGGCGGACAGGAGGATCTGAAGCTTTCTTT. This codes for CASRRTGGSEAFF.

This clonotype was seen a handful of times. The chain has TRBV20-1 and TRBJ1-1, with 10 nucleotides matching TRBD1. Germline assignment: CDR1 DFQATT and CDR2 SNEGSKA (reference sequence). With V trimmed by 3 bases and J by 6 bases, 10 bases remained unmatched. The CDR3 contains 15 residues. CDR3 in DNA: TGCAGTGCTAGTGGGCAGGGACAGGGGAGGCCTGAAGCTTTCTTT. It translates to CSASGQGQGRPEAFF.

This chain joins TRBV4-1 and TRBJ2-1; TRBD2 might be the D (6 bases). Trimming took off 0 bases at V and 3 bases at J, with 9 bases between the two ends. CDR3 size: 15 residues. The V gene's germline CDR1 is MGHRA and CDR2 YSYEKL. The CDR3 reads CASSQDGSRYNEQFF. CDR3 coding DNA: TGCGCCAGCAGCCAAGACGGGAGCCGCTACAATGAGCAGTTCTTC.

For the CDR3, the DNA is TGTGCCAGCAGTTGGTGGGGAACTAGCGGGAAGGCCAAAAACATTCAGTACTTC. The encoded protein is CASSWWGTSGKAKNIQYF. The gene calls are TRBV12-3 or TRBV12-4 and TRBJ2-4, with TRBD2 matching 10 bases. The CDR3 runs 18 residues. With V trimmed by 4 bases and J by 1 base, 10 bases remained unmatched.

J is TRBJ2-3 and V is TRBV12-3 or TRBV12-4; 8 positions agree with TRBD1. J was trimmed by 1 base and V by 5 bases; bases with no gene match: 2. The CDR3 totals 14 residues. The CDR3 here is CASSDRGGTDTQYF. Here the CDR3 DNA reads TGTGCCAGCAGTGACAGGGGAGGCACAGATACGCAGTATTTT.

At least ten counts were recorded for this clonotype. J is TRBJ2-7 and V is TRBV7-6, with 7 bases matching TRBD2. Germline V gene data show CDR1 as SGHVS and CDR2 as FNYEAQ. Losses at the gene ends were 1 base for V and 1 base for J; bases not matched to a gene: 13. The CDR3 covers 18 residues. CDR3 bases: TGTGCCAGCAGCTTAGAGGTTCGGGCTAGCGGTCGATCCTACGAGCAGTACTTC. Its translation is CASSLEVRASGRSYEQYF. Full variable domain (remainder filled in from reference TRBV7-6 and TRBJ2-7): GAGVSQSPRYKVTKRGQDVALRCDPISGHVSLYWYRQALGQGPEFLTYFNYEAQQDKSGLPNDRFSAERPEGSISTLTIQRTEQRDSAMYRCASSLEVRASGRSYEQYFGPGTRLTVT.

A remark on this clonotype: A much larger clonotype is one base distant, so this may be a read error. This chain links TRBV7-2 with TRBJ2-1; D uncertain. V lost 9 bases and J 5 bases, leaving 17 bases between the germline ends. Germline V lookup: CDR1 SGHTA, CDR2 FQGNSA. The CDR3 has 14 residues. The CDR3 coding sequence is TGTGCCAGAAGCCCGGTGGGCGGTGACAATGAGCAGTTCTTC. This gives the protein CARSPVGGDNEQFF.

This clonotype has just a few counts. CDR3 in amino acids: CASSLDPLSNQPQHF. The CDR3 nucleotides are TGTGCCAGCAGCTTAGACCCACTAAGCAATCAGCCCCAGCATTTT. The chain couples TRBV11-2 to TRBJ1-5; D call uncertain. V was trimmed by 0 bases and J by 1 base, leaving 7 bases between them. CDR1 is SGHAT, CDR2 FQNNGV, per germline. The CDR3 totals 15 residues.

This clonotype was picked up a small number of times. The chain employs TRBV25-1 and TRBJ1-2; 7 positions match TRBD1. The CDR3 totals 14 residues. The germline gives CDR1 MGHDK, CDR2 SYGVNS. V gave up 6 bases and J gave up 2 bases; unmatched junction bases: 6. DNA for the CDR3: TGTGCCAGCAGCGGGGCGGGACAGAACTATGGCTACACCTTC. The encoded protein is CASSGAGQNYGYTF.

The table lists this clonotype with many counts. The chain links TRBV7-2 to TRBJ2-7; D remains ambiguous. The CDR3 spans 16 residues. Germline CDR1 and CDR2: SGHTA and FQGNSA. V was cut by 2 bases and J by 2 bases, with 16 bases left in between. For the CDR3, the DNA is TGTGCCAGCAGCTTACGATCAGATACATGGGCCTACGAGCAGTACGTC. It is translated as CASSLRSDTWAYEQYV.

This clonotype was observed a handful of times. The chain employs TRBV10-3 and TRBJ2-1, with unresolved D. The germline V and J ends were trimmed by 2 bases and 0 bases, with 5 bases remaining between them. Looked up from germline, CDR1 is ENHRY and CDR2 is SYGVKD. The CDR3 is 14 residues long. Here the CDR3 DNA reads TGTGCCATCAGTGAGGCGAGCTCCTACAATGAGCAGTTCTTC. Protein sequence: CAISEASSYNEQFF.

In this sample, this clonotype turned up many times. CDR3 DNA: TGTGCCAGCAGCTTTTCAGGAGGGGCTCGCAATCAGCCCCAGCATTTT. Translated, it gives CASSFSGGARNQPQHF. V usage is TRBV5-8 and J usage is TRBJ1-5; D is perhaps TRBD1 (5 bases). Germline lookup yields CDR1 SGHTS and CDR2 YDEGEE. Trimming shortened V by 2 bases and J by 2 bases, and 14 bases separated the two germline ends. There are 16 residues in the CDR3.